The next 12 T cell receptor beta chains were all read from a single sample in a study of T-cell memory formation after mild COVID-19 (TCRdb year 2021). Library preparation used 5' RACE. The instrument given in TCRdb is Illumina NovaSeq 6000. The raw public data were reprocessed by TCRdb itself: fastp quality trimming at Q25, MiXCR clonotype calling, in-frame beta chains only. For every CDR3 protein sequence, its rows merge into one entry that carries the most common genes and DNA. The sample profile shows some 340,000 distinct CDR3 sequences; 13% of them were found once. The leading ten clones occupy about a fifth of the sample. Sample: PBMCs or a T cell subset sorted from them (not recorded which). The origin of the receptors is a man in his late teens or twenties who had mild COVID-19 (a few samples of this study predate the infection). The sample titles of this study are shuffled in the database, so cell type and time point are left out; the donor was told from shared clones.

The CDR3 spells CASSPTSVGYSNQPQHF. The CDR3 DNA follows: TGTGCCAGCAGCCCCACATCCGTCGGATACAGCAATCAGCCCCAGCATTTT. J is TRBJ1-5 and V is TRBV6-2 or TRBV6-3; D remains unclear. This CDR3 has 17 residues. Germline-derived CDR1 and CDR2 are MNHEY and SVGEGT. Trimming cost V 6 bases and J 1 base, with 19 bases left between them.

This clonotype was detected a few times. The chain carries TRBV13 and TRBJ1-1; D not certain. This CDR3 is 13 amino acids long. Per the germline V gene, CDR1 is PRHDT and CDR2 is FYEKMQ (reference sequence). The ends were cut back, 5 bases at V and 0 bases at J, with 7 bases in the middle. The CDR3 protein is CASSAYMNTEAFF. The CDR3 region has the DNA TGTGCCAGCAGCGCCTACATGAACACTGAAGCTTTCTTT. The full variable domain, with the rest looked up from reference TRBV13 and TRBJ1-1, is AAGVIQSPRHLIKEKRETATLKCYPIPRHDTVYWYQQGPGQDPQFLISFYEKMQSDKGSIPDRFSAQQFSDYHSELNMSSLELGDSALYFCASSAYMNTEAFFGQGTRLTVV.

The V call is TRBV6-5, the J call TRBJ1-2; D is perhaps TRBD1 (5 bases). The CDR3 extends over 16 amino acids. The germline V gene has CDR1 MNHEY and CDR2 SVGAGI. Trimming took 6 bases from V and 0 from J, leaving 17 bases between them. The CDR3 nucleotides are TGTGCCAGCAGGAGGGGCACCACGGGGACTAACTATGGCTACACCTTC. Protein sequence: CASRRGTTGTNYGYTF.

On this clonotype itself: One junction end disagrees with the germline gene, perhaps due to a read error. V is TRBV5-5 and J is TRBJ2-5; D possibly corresponds to TRBD1 (5 bases). CDR1 is SGHKS, CDR2 YYEKEE, per germline (reference sequence). This CDR3 is 13 amino acids long. The CDR3 coding sequence is TGTGCCAGCATCTTGTGGACATCGGAGACCCAGTACTTC. This encodes CASILWTSETQYF.

The V call is TRBV20-1, the J call TRBJ1-2; D might be TRBD1 (6 bases). The CDR3 runs to 14 residues. Trimming removed 6 bases from V and 5 bases from J, with 19 bases in between. Germline CDR1 reads DFQATT; CDR2 reads SNEGSKA (reference sequence). CDR3 residues: CSAEMRGRGYGYTF. In DNA form, the CDR3 reads TGCAGTGCCGAGATGAGAGGGAGGGGGTATGGCTACACCTTC.

This clonotype was detected many times. The V call is TRBV12-3 or TRBV12-4, the J call TRBJ2-2; either TRBD1 or TRBD2 may supply D (6 bases each). Trimming took 1 base from V and 9 from J, leaving 9 bases between them. The CDR3 runs to 13 residues. The CDR3 loop is CASSLGGARELFF. CDR3 sequence (DNA): TGTGCCAGCAGTTTAGGGGGGGCCAGGGAGCTGTTTTTT.

V and J are TRBV18 and TRBJ1-1; TRBD1 agrees at 11 bases. This CDR3 contains 15 residues. The junction had 3 bases not matched to a gene; V was cut back by 0 bases and J by 6 bases. From germline, CDR1 is KGHSH and CDR2 LQKENI. The CDR3 region has the DNA TGTGCCAGCTCACCACCCGGACAGGGGGCCGCTGAAGCTTTCTTT. Translation gives CASSPPGQGAAEAFF.

This clonotype has just a few counts. CDR3 amino acids: CASSYRSDTTDTQYF. In DNA form, the CDR3 reads TGTGCCAGCAGCTACAGGTCGGACACCACAGATACGCAGTATTTT. The chain combines TRBV7-3 with TRBJ2-3; perhaps TRBD1 as D (5 bases). Looked up from germline, CDR1 is SGHTA and CDR2 is FQGTGA. Trimming took off 4 bases at V and 2 bases at J, with 13 bases between the two ends. The CDR3 totals 15 residues.

The chain carries TRBV6-2 or TRBV6-3 and TRBJ2-1; no clear D. The germline V gene has CDR1 MNHEY and CDR2 SVGEGT. The CDR3 spans 12 residues. V was cut by 5 bases and J by 9 bases, with 11 bases left in between. This CDR3 reads CASSPIYGEQFF. The CDR3 nucleotides are TGTGCCAGCAGTCCTATTTATGGTGAGCAGTTCTTC.

This clonotype was observed many times. The chain combines TRBV25-1 with TRBJ2-1, with D possibly being TRBD1 (6 bases). The CDR3 spans 15 residues. CDR1 and CDR2 (germline): MGHDK, SYGVNS. The ends were cut back, 5 bases at V and 0 bases at J, with 11 bases in the middle. As DNA, the CDR3 is TGTGCCAGCAGTTTACAGGGAAACTCCTACAATGAGCAGTTCTTC. Protein: CASSLQGNSYNEQFF. The variable domain in full, with the rest retrieved from reference TRBV25-1 and TRBJ2-1, is EADIYQTPRYLVIGTGKKITLECSQTMGHDKMYWYQQDPGMELHLIHYSYGVNSTEKGDLSSESTVSRIRTEHFPLTLESARPSHTSQYLCASSLQGNSYNEQFFGPGTRLTVL.

This clonotype occurred a few times. The rearrangement joins TRBV24-1 to TRBJ2-2, with TRBD1 matching 7 bases. The CDR3 runs to 14 residues. In germline, CDR1 is KGHDR, CDR2 SFDVKD. V gave up 9 bases and J gave up 5 bases; unmatched junction bases: 8. This CDR3 reads CATGSRDRTGELFF. The DNA of the CDR3 is TGTGCCACCGGGAGCCGGGACAGAACCGGGGAGCTGTTTTTT.

The chain uses TRBV7-9 and TRBJ2-3; 7 nucleotides align to TRBD2. Germline-derived CDR1 and CDR2 are SEHNR and FQNEAQ (reference sequence). The CDR3 totals 12 residues. The CDR3 loop reads CGAGDDTDTQYF. In DNA form, the CDR3 reads TGTGGGGCGGGGGACGACACAGATACGCAGTATTTT.